This TCR beta chain stems from a study of blood T cell repertoires in COVID-19. The wider study: From the United States, Italy and Spain came samples of acute and convalescent COVID-19. PBMCs, B-cell-depleted T cells, or T cells provided the cDNA or gDNA that made up the material.

The study assigned cohorts using participant-reported clinical history. The germline V gene has CDR1 SGHRS and CDR2 YFSETQ. This CDR3 is built from 17 residues. The ends lost 0 bases at V and 8 bases at J; junction bases unmatched: 15. The table lists this clone with many counts. Profiling relied on immunoSEQ multiplex PCR, and the TCRdb table lists in-frame clones only, not all of them. The sample holds 310,000 or so clones; around nine tenths are singletons and the top ten take about 5.7%. The sequenced sample was PBMCs or T cells enriched from blood (not recorded which). The chain uses TRBV5-1 and TRBJ1-2, with TRBD1 identical over 8 bases. The sequence was collected from a woman aged 40 to 50 who had recovered from COVID-19. CDR3 DNA sequence: TGCGCCAGCAGCTTGGGCCTCCGGGACAGGAGGCCGGGAGGCTACACCTTC. Amino acid sequence: CASSLGLRDRRPGGYTF.